This paragraph covers one TCR beta chain sequence. Sequenced by immunoSEQ multiplex PCR; TCRdb stores in-frame clones only, minus some. The sample consists of 90,000 to 120,000 clones, roughly 90% of them appearing once. The record originates from a study of T cell changes during pregnancy in multiple sclerosis. After removal of 0 bases from V and 7 bases from J, the junction contained 8 bases not matched to a gene. The CDR3 runs 16 residues. Germline values: CDR1 SGHVS, CDR2 FQNEAQ. Material: peripheral blood, obtained after pregnancy. This clonotype was obtained from a female donor with multiple sclerosis, enrolled in a pregnancy study. The V gene is TRBV7-8, the J gene TRBJ1-5; 8 bases match TRBD1. The chain's CDR3 is CASSLARTGRGQPQHF. Written as DNA, the CDR3 is TGTGCCAGCAGCTTAGCGCGGACAGGGCGGGGACAGCCCCAGCATTTT.